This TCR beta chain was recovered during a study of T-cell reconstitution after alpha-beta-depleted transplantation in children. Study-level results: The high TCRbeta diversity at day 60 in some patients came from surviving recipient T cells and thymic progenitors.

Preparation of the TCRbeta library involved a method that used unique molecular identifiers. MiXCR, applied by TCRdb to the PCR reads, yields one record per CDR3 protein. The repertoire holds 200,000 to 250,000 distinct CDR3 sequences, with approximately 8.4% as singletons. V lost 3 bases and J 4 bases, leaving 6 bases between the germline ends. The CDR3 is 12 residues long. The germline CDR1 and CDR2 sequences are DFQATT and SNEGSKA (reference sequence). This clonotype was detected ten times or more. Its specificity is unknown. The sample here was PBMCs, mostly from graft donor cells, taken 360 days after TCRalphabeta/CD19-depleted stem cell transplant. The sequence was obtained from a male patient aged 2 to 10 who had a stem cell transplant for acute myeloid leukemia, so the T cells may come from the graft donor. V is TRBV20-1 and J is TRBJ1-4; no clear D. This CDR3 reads CSASLNNEKLFF. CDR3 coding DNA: TGCAGTGCTAGCTTGAATAATGAAAAACTGTTTTTT.